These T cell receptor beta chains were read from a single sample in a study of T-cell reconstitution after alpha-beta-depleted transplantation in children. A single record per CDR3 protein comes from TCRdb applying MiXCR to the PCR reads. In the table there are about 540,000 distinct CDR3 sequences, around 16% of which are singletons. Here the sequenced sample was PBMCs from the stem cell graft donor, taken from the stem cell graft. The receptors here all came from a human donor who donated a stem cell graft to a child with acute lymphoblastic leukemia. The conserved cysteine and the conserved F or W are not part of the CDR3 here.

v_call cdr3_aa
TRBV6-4 ASSGGRSTEAF
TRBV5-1 ASSSEGANVLT
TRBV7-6 ASTPWDTGELF
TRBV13 ASRSGPTQY
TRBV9 ASSVSGLGPTDTQY
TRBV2 ASSRIFGANNSPLH
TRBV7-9 ASSQTGVRYYGYT
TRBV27 ASSLGELTSGRDNEQF
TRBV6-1 ASSRQGRY
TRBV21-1 ASSSTGVLLYEQY
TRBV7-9 ASSPRTGSHEQY
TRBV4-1 ASSQAPGGGGGRYEQY
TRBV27 ASSQAGGRYEQY
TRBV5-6 ASSLGRTGDEGTEAF
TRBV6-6 ASNIRVGAEAF
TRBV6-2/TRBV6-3 ASSRWVARVQETQY